The rows below give T cell receptor beta chains drawn from one sample of a study of blood T cell repertoires in COVID-19. The repertoire was sequenced with immunoSEQ multiplex PCR; TCRdb's copy has only in-frame clones and lacks some. The sample lists 60,000 to 70,000 clones; approximately 80% were seen once. Sequenced input: peripheral blood. These receptors were obtained from a woman older than 75 with acute or convalescent COVID-19. The CDR3 runs from the conserved cysteine through the conserved F or W. The order of the fields is D gene, J gene, V gene, clone size, CDR3 DNA, CDR3 protein. A D gene is named only where the DNA matches it firmly. Expanded clones are given a class, and other clones once, few, many or no size at all.

- TRBJ1-2 TRBV5-1 - TGCGCCAGCAGCCAGGACAGAAGTAACTATGGCTACACCTTC CASSQDRSNYGYTF
- TRBJ2-7 TRBV27 - TGTGCCAGCAGTTTATACGGGACACGGACCTACGAGCAGTACTTC CASSLYGTRTYEQYF
TRBD1 TRBJ2-1 TRBV5-1 once TGCGCCAGCAGCTTGGTGTTGGCAGGGGGCTCGATTGAGCAGTTCTTC CASSLVLAGGSIEQFF
- TRBJ2-7 TRBV3-1/TRBV3-2 - TGTGCCAGCAGCCTAGCGATTTCCGGAGGGGAGCAGTACTTC CASSLAISGGEQYF
- TRBJ2-5 TRBV19 - TGTGCCAGTAGTATAGGTACTTCGGGGTTTCTCGAGACCCAGTACTTC CASSIGTSGFLETQYF
- TRBJ1-4 TRBV15 - TGTGCCACCAGCATGACAGGCTGGGCTAATGAAAAACTGTTTTTT CATSMTGWANEKLFF
- TRBJ1-3 TRBV28 - TGTGCCAGCAGTTTAGCGGCCGGAAACACCATATATTTT CASSLAAGNTIYF
TRBD2 TRBJ2-3 TRBV19 few TGTGCCAGTAGCCCCCCCCTAGCGGCAGCTACGCAGTATTTT CASSPPLAAATQYF
TRBD2 TRBJ2-3 TRBV18 - TGTGCCAGCTCAACTCTAGCGGGAGGGCCGGGAGATACGCAGTATTTT CASSTLAGGPGDTQYF
TRBD2 TRBJ2-1 TRBV5-1 - TGCGCCAGCAGCCCCGGGACTAGCGACCCCAGGTCCTACAATGAGCAGTTCTTC CASSPGTSDPRSYNEQFF
TRBD1 TRBJ2-1 TRBV19 - TGTGCCAGTAGTATAGTAGGCACAGGGGGCCTCACTAGCTCCTACAATGAGCAGTTCTTC CASSIVGTGGLTSSYNEQFF
- TRBJ1-1 TRBV29-1 - TGCAGCGTTGATTCAGGGCGAGCTTTCTTT CSVDSGRAFF
- TRBJ2-3 TRBV28 - TGTGCCAGCGGGAGGTTCGGGGCAGATACGCAGTATTTT CASGRFGADTQYF
TRBD2 TRBJ2-1 TRBV19 - TGTGCCAGCAGATATGGGGCAGGCGGGAGATCCTACAATGAGCAGTTCTTC CASRYGAGGRSYNEQFF
- TRBJ2-7 TRBV24-1 - TGTGCCACCAGTGGACCAGGGTCGGCCGAGCAGTACTTC CATSGPGSAEQYF
- TRBJ2-1 TRBV7-2 - TGTGCCAGCAGCTGGCGGCGGAACAATGAGCAGTTCTTC CASSWRRNNEQFF
- TRBJ2-1 TRBV7-3 few TGTGCCAGCAGCGCGAGACCGGGACACGAGAGTGAGCAGTTCTTC CASSARPGHESEQFF
- TRBJ2-5 TRBV11-1 - TGTGCCAGCAGCTTAGAACTTCAAGAGACCCAGTACTTC CASSLELQETQYF
TRBD1 TRBJ2-1 TRBV5-1 - TGCGCCAGCAGCTCCGGACAGGGAGAGTACAATGAGCAGTTCTTC CASSSGQGEYNEQFF
- TRBJ2-1 TRBV5-8 - TGTGCCAGCAGCTTTTCCCTCAATGAGCAGTTCTTC CASSFSLNEQFF
- TRBJ2-7 TRBV9 - TGTGCCAGCAGCGCGGGACAAGGCCCGTACGAGCAGTACTTC CASSAGQGPYEQYF
- TRBJ2-2 TRBV6-2/TRBV6-3 few TGTGCCAGCAGTTACGTACTCGTACTGAACACCGGGGAGCTGTTTTTT CASSYVLVLNTGELFF
TRBD2 TRBJ2-7 TRBV7-2 - TGTGCCAGCAGCTCACGGGAAACTAGCGGGAGGAGCCCCTACGAGCAGTACTTC CASSSRETSGRSPYEQYF
- TRBJ2-5 TRBV5-4 once TGTGCCAGCAGCATCCGTTCGGAGACCCAGTACTTC CASSIRSETQYF
- TRBJ2-6 TRBV19 - TGTGCCAGTAGTTCTCGACAGGCCGGAGGTGGGGCCAACGTCCTGACTTTC CASSSRQAGGGANVLTF
TRBD2 TRBJ2-3 TRBV19 - TGTGCCAGTAGAAAAAGCTCGGGACTAGCGGGAGTGGGAGGCACAGATACGCAGTATTTT CASRKSSGLAGVGGTDTQYF
TRBD2 TRBJ2-3 TRBV9 - TGTGCCAGCAGCGGCAGTAGCGGGGGCCACACGCAGTATTTT CASSGSSGGHTQYF
TRBD1 TRBJ1-6 TRBV27 - TGTGCCAGCAGCTCAGGGGGGTCACCCCTCCACTTT CASSSGGSPLHF
TRBD2 TRBJ2-2 TRBV24-1 - TGTGCCACCAGTGTCCTGGCGGGAGTCGACACCGGGGAGCTGTTTTTT CATSVLAGVDTGELFF
TRBD2 TRBJ2-7 TRBV11-2 - TGTGCCAGCAGCTCCCCCCCAGGGGCGGGAGGATGGTACGAGCAGTACTTC CASSSPPGAGGWYEQYF
TRBD2 TRBJ2-3 TRBV11-1 - TGTGCCAGCAGCCGGGGACTAGCGGAGAGCACAGATACGCAGTATTTT CASSRGLAESTDTQYF
TRBD1 TRBJ1-2 TRBV27 - TGTGCCAGCAGTTTATACAGGGGAGCTAACTATGGCTACACCTTC CASSLYRGANYGYTF
- TRBJ2-7 TRBV28 - TGTGCCAGTCATGGAGGCCTTTCCTCCTACGAGCAGTACTTC CASHGGLSSYEQYF
TRBD1 TRBJ1-1 TRBV18 - TGTGCCAGCTCACCAAAGGGACAGGGGGCGTTAGGCACTGAAGCTTTCTTT CASSPKGQGALGTEAFF
- TRBJ2-7 TRBV28 - TGTGCCAGCAGTGAACGGACAGCTAGCTACGAGCAGTACTTC CASSERTASYEQYF
- TRBJ2-7 TRBV3-1/TRBV3-2 - TGTGCCAGCAGCCTAAACTGGGACTCTTCCTACGAGCAGTACTTC CASSLNWDSSYEQYF
TRBD1 TRBJ1-4 TRBV30 - TGTGCCTGGAGTCGTCGACAGGGAGAAAAACTGTTTTTT CAWSRRQGEKLFF
- TRBJ1-4 TRBV28 - TGTGCCAGCAGGGGAGGGGACCTAAATTGGGCTAATGAAAAACTGTTTTTT CASRGGDLNWANEKLFF
- TRBJ1-4 TRBV5-1 - TGCGCCAGCAGCTTGGATCAGGGGAATAATGAAAAACTGTTTTTT CASSLDQGNNEKLFF
TRBD1 TRBJ1-4 TRBV4-3 - TGCGCCAGCAGTCGGGAGAGGACAGGGAATAATGAAAAACTGTTTTTT CASSRERTGNNEKLFF
- TRBJ2-7 TRBV6-5 - TGTGCCAGCGGGGGGGACAGGAGAGCCTACGAGCAGTACTTC CASGGDRRAYEQYF
TRBD2 TRBJ2-7 TRBV9 - TGTGCCAGCAGCTCCGCTAGCGGAAGCTCCTACGAGCAGTACTTC CASSSASGSSYEQYF
- TRBJ1-1 TRBV18 few TGTGCCAGCTCACCACTGGACATTAGGCTGAACACTGAAGCTTTCTTT CASSPLDIRLNTEAFF
TRBD1 TRBJ2-7 TRBV19 - TGTGCCAGTAGTATAGGTGCTACAGGGGGCGTCTCCTACGAGCAGTACTTC CASSIGATGGVSYEQYF
- TRBJ1-4 TRBV18 - TGTGCCAGCTCACTACAGGAAGCAACTAATGAAAAACTGTTTTTT CASSLQEATNEKLFF
- TRBJ2-3 TRBV6-6 - TGTGCCAGCTCTGCGAGGTCCCGCACAGATACGCAGTATTTT CASSARSRTDTQYF